The next 7 T cell receptor beta chains were all read from a single sample in a study of early T cells in non-severe SARS-CoV-2 infection. TCRdb fed the 5' RACE reads into MiXCR, producing one record per CDR3 protein. The sample carries tens of thousands of distinct CDR3 sequences, around 5% recorded once. Sequenced input: whole blood. The receptors here all came from an adult who was a healthcare worker with PCR-confirmed SARS-CoV-2 infection or an uninfected control (not recorded which).

This clonotype was observed many times. V usage is TRBV6-5 and J usage is TRBJ2-7, with 9 bases fitting TRBD1. Per the germline V gene, CDR1 is MNHEY and CDR2 is SVGAGI. V lost 0 bases to trimming and J lost 8 bases; unmatched junction nucleotides: 14. The CDR3 loop spans 17 amino acids. Here the CDR3 reads CASSYSPNPRDRAKQYF. CDR3 DNA: TGTGCCAGCAGTTACTCTCCCAATCCCCGGGACAGGGCCAAGCAGTACTTC.

This clonotype was detected ten times or more. The V gene is TRBV11-2, the J gene TRBJ1-2; D is unclear. V lost 3 bases, J lost 5 bases, and 16 bases lay in between. This CDR3 contains 15 residues. Germline-derived CDR1 and CDR2 are SGHAT and FQNNGV. The CDR3 DNA reads TGTGCCAGCAGCTTGGGAGGGTCGTCTGCATATGGCTACACCTTC. Residues: CASSLGGSSAYGYTF.

This clonotype was seen only a few times. CDR3 DNA sequence: TGTGCCAGCAGCTACGTTGGCGGGGGAGAAGCCTACAATGAGCAGTTCTTC. Translated, it gives CASSYVGGGEAYNEQFF. The rearrangement joins TRBV7-8 to TRBJ2-1; TRBD2 aligns across 7 bases. Losses at the gene ends were 4 bases for V and 2 bases for J; bases not matched to a gene: 11. Looked up from germline, CDR1 is SGHVS and CDR2 is FQNEAQ. The length of the CDR3 is 17 residues.

This clonotype appeared a few times. This rearrangement joins TRBV5-4 to TRBJ1-1; D is perhaps TRBD1 (6 bases). The CDR3 totals 18 residues. Germline values: CDR1 SGHNT, CDR2 YYREEE (reference sequence). Trimming took off 6 bases at V and 0 bases at J, with 24 bases between the two ends. The CDR3 loop is CASKRMRGAQDMNTEAFF. CDR3 in DNA: TGTGCCAGCAAAAGAATGAGGGGGGCCCAGGATATGAACACTGAAGCTTTCTTT. Using reference TRBV5-4 and TRBJ1-1 for the parts outside the CDR3, the full variable domain is ETGVTQSPTHLIKTRGQQVTLRCSSQSGHNTVSWYQQALGQGPQFIFQYYREEENGRGNFPPRFSGLQFPNYSSELNVNALELDDSALYLCASKRMRGAQDMNTEAFFGQGTRLTVV.

In its sample, this clonotype was seen many times. The genes are TRBV28 and TRBJ2-7, with 10 nucleotides matching TRBD2. V shed 1 base and J 6 bases; nucleotides not matched to a gene: 6. CDR1 and CDR2 (germline): MDHEN, SYDVKM. The CDR3 length is 15 residues. As DNA, the CDR3 is TGTGCCAGCAGTTTATTGGCTAGCGGGAGCTCCGAGCAGTACTTC. Protein: CASSLLASGSSEQYF.

The rearrangement joins TRBV11-3 to TRBJ2-7, with 7 positions matching TRBD1. The CDR3 loop spans 14 amino acids. Germline V gene data show CDR1 as SGHNT and CDR2 as YENEEA. Trimming at V came to 5 bases and at J to 3 bases, leaving 7 bases not matched to a gene. The CDR3 here is CASSHRDRNYEQYF. For the CDR3, the DNA is TGTGCCAGCAGCCACCGGGACAGAAACTACGAGCAGTACTTC.

This clonotype was counted between two and nine times. The chain is built from TRBV5-1 and TRBJ2-7, with 9 bases matching TRBD1. The junction had 3 bases not matched to a gene; V was cut back by 2 bases and J by 3 bases. Germline assignment: CDR1 SGHRS and CDR2 YFSETQ. The CDR3 is 14 residues long. The CDR3: CASSFRDRDYEQYF. The DNA for the CDR3 is TGCGCCAGCAGCTTCCGGGACAGGGACTACGAGCAGTACTTC.